The 26 T cell receptor beta chains presented below share a single source sample, sequenced in a study of blood T cell repertoires in COVID-19 (dated by TCRdb to 2019 to 2021). Libraries were built with the immunoSEQ multiplex PCR assay. Entries here come from immuneACCESS through TCRdb and include only in-frame sequences with V and J called. Some clones fail to appear in such tables; in the studies checked, an unresolved V gene covers under half of the shortfall, and the cause of the remainder is unknown. The sample table lists about 140,000 clones, around nine tenths of them with a count of one. Together, the top ten hold roughly 5.4% of the sample. The sequencing sample was made of peripheral blood. The origin of the receptors is a human donor in a cohort sampled during active COVID-19.

The chain carries TRBV19 and TRBJ2-1, with unresolved D. The CDR3 spans 11 residues. Germline assignment: CDR1 LNHDA and CDR2 SQIVND (reference sequence). With 10 bases removed from V and 5 bases from J, the gap between germline ends came to 9 bases. As DNA, the CDR3 is TGTGCCACCAACAGTCACAATGAGCAGTTCTTC. Amino acids: CATNSHNEQFF.

The gene calls are TRBV5-1 and TRBJ2-7, with TRBD2 matching over 15 bases. V shed 0 bases, J shed 7 bases, and the junction held 2 bases outside the gene matches. Germline CDR1 is SGHRS and CDR2 is YFSETQ. The CDR3 contains 15 residues. CDR3 DNA: TGCGCCAGCAGCTTGGTGGGACTAGCGGGGGGAGAGCAGTACTTC. This codes for CASSLVGLAGGEQYF.

This clone was detected ten times or more. The rearrangement links TRBV30 to TRBJ2-6; 9 nucleotides match TRBD1. The CDR3 consists of 17 residues. Germline assignment: CDR1 GTSNPN and CDR2 SVGIG (reference sequence). The trim removed 1 base at V and 2 bases at J, leaving 6 bases unmatched. The CDR3 here is CAWSDRGRVTGANVLTF. CDR3 bases: TGTGCCTGGAGTGACAGGGGGCGCGTTACTGGGGCCAACGTCCTGACTTTC.

The V gene is TRBV6-5, the J gene TRBJ2-7; 10 bases agree with TRBD2. The CDR3 covers 15 residues. Germline CDR1 and CDR2: MNHEY and SVGAGI. The V and J ends lost 7 bases and 2 bases, in that order; junction bases with no gene match: 8. DNA for the CDR3: TGTGCCAGCATCACGGGACTAGCGTCGGCCTACGAGCAGTACTTC. It specifies CASITGLASAYEQYF.

The chain employs TRBV12-2 and TRBJ1-3; the table's D call TRBD1 went unverified against the DNA. TRBV12-2 is recorded as a pseudogene. The CDR3 length is 14 residues. The chain's CDR3 is CASRLAMAGNTIYF. The DNA for the CDR3 is TGTGCAAGTCGCTTAGCGATGGCAGGAAACACCATATATTTT.

This clone showed up just once. The gene calls are TRBV11-2 and TRBJ2-3; weak D call: TRBD1 (5 bases). The CDR3 is 15 amino acids. V was clipped by 0 bases and J by 6 bases, with 13 bases between them. The V gene's germline CDR1 is SGHAT and CDR2 FQNNGV. This CDR3 is CASSLEQGLGDTQYF. For the CDR3, the DNA is TGTGCCAGCAGCTTAGAGCAGGGCCTCGGGGATACGCAGTATTTT.

V is TRBV28 and J is TRBJ2-7, with 9 bases lining up with TRBD1. Per germline, CDR1 MDHEN and CDR2 SYDVKM. V lost 5 bases and J lost 0; bases outside the gene matches: 5. The CDR3 spans 15 residues. CDR3 protein: CASSPPGQGSYEQYF. The CDR3 coding sequence is TGTGCCAGCAGTCCGCCGGGACAGGGCTCCTACGAGCAGTACTTC.

CDR3 residues: CASSSGGTGSYNEQFF. As DNA, the CDR3 is TGTGCCAGCAGTTCGGGGGGGACAGGGAGTTACAATGAGCAGTTCTTC. V usage is TRBV28 and J usage is TRBJ2-1; a weak D match, TRBD1 (9 bases). Germline V lookup: CDR1 MDHEN, CDR2 SYDVKM. The CDR3 has 16 amino acids. V gave up 4 bases and J gave up 4 bases, with 17 bases separating them.

V is TRBV28 and J is TRBJ2-1; a weak D match, TRBD2 (7 bases). This CDR3 is 14 amino acids long. Germline V CDR1 and CDR2: MDHEN, SYDVKM. Trimming left V 8 bases short and J 7 bases short, with 18 bases between. The CDR3 nucleotides are TGTGCCAGCGGAAGGCGGGGGCCAAAGAATGAGCAGTTCTTC. Residues: CASGRRGPKNEQFF.

V is TRBV28 and J is TRBJ2-2, with 8 bases matching TRBD1. J was trimmed by 3 bases and V by 6 bases; bases with no gene match: 9. The CDR3 length is 16 residues. Germline loops: CDR1 MDHEN, CDR2 SYDVKM. The CDR3 nucleotides read TGTGCCAGCAGGGGTTCCGCGACAGGGGACACCGGGGAGCTGTTTTTT. Amino acids: CASRGSATGDTGELFF.

This chain joins TRBV23-1 and TRBJ2-1; the match to TRBD1 covers 8 bases. TRBV23-1 is filed as an ORF, its function uncertain. CDR3 length equals 15 residues. Trimming at V came to 4 bases and at J to 7 bases, leaving 9 bases not matched to a gene. The CDR3 loop is CASSPGDRGRNEQFF. The CDR3 DNA follows: TGCGCCAGCAGTCCTGGTGACAGGGGAAGAAATGAGCAGTTCTTC.

The table lists this clone with a few counts. J is TRBJ2-7 and V is TRBV30; TRBD1 is a possible D gene (5 bases). V lost 0 bases and J lost 1, with 13 bases in between. This CDR3 comprises 15 residues. In germline, CDR1 is GTSNPN, CDR2 SVGIG (reference sequence). CDR3 nucleotides: TGTGCCTGGAGTGTTGGCGGACACCCTTCCTACGAGCAGTACTTC. As protein: CAWSVGGHPSYEQYF. Full variable domain (rest looked up from reference TRBV30 and TRBJ2-7): SQTIHQWPATLVQPVGSPLSLECTVEGTSNPNLYWYRQAAGRGLQLLFYSVGIGQISSEVPQNLSASRPQDRQFILSSKKLLLSDSGFYLCAWSVGGHPSYEQYFGPGTRLTVT.

This clone was counted at least ten times. This rearrangement joins TRBV7-9 to TRBJ1-4; 7 bases are shared with TRBD1. The CDR3 runs to 14 residues. V was pared by 5 bases and J by 8 bases, with 8 bases of the junction left unmatched. Germline CDR1 is SEHNR and CDR2 is FQNEAQ (reference sequence). CDR3 nucleotide sequence: TGTGCCAGCAGCCCCGGGACAGCCCTCGAAAAACTGTTTTTT. Translation: CASSPGTALEKLFF.

This chain links TRBV7-9 with TRBJ2-7, with TRBD1 matching 8 bases. Trimming took 4 bases from V and 2 from J; bases not matched to a gene: 10. The CDR3 contains 16 residues. In germline, CDR1 is SEHNR, CDR2 FQNEAQ (reference sequence). The CDR3 spells CASSSSAQGVPYEQYF. For the CDR3, the DNA is TGTGCCAGCAGCTCCTCGGCACAGGGGGTACCCTACGAGCAGTACTTC.

V gene TRBV19 combines with J gene TRBJ2-7; 8 bases match TRBD1. CDR3 length: 16 residues. The V gene end was trimmed by 3 bases and the J gene end by 2 bases; junction bases not matched to a gene: 9. From germline, CDR1 is LNHDA and CDR2 SQIVND (reference sequence). In nucleotides, the CDR3 is TGTGCCAGTAGTATCGGGGGACAGGCCTTAACCTACGAGCAGTACTTC. Encoded protein: CASSIGGQALTYEQYF. The full variable domain, with the rest looked up from reference TRBV19 and TRBJ2-7, is DGGITQSPKYLFRKEGQNVTLSCEQNLNHDAMYWYRQDPGQGLRLIYYSQIVNDFQKGDIAEGYSVSREKKESFPLTVTSAQKNPTAFYLCASSIGGQALTYEQYFGPGTRLTVT.

The V and J genes are TRBV25-1 and TRBJ2-7, with D possibly TRBD2 on 6 matching bases. V lost 11 bases, J lost 0 bases, and 14 bases lay in between. The CDR3 extends over 13 amino acids. Germline V gives CDR1 MGHDK, CDR2 SYGVNS. This chain's CDR3 is CAVTRGSSYEQYF. DNA of the CDR3: TGTGCCGTGACGCGGGGAAGCTCCTACGAGCAGTACTTC.

The chain links TRBV6-1 to TRBJ2-7; no reliable D call. The germline V gene has CDR1 MNHNS and CDR2 SASEGT. Deletions cut 1 base from V and 3 bases from J, with 7 bases between. The CDR3 consists of 13 residues. This chain's CDR3 is CASSEGGLYEQYF. The CDR3, as DNA: TGTGCCAGCAGTGAAGGAGGTCTCTACGAGCAGTACTTC.

The chain links TRBV7-9 to TRBJ2-1; D call uncertain. Trimming left V 4 bases short and J 6 bases short, with 16 bases between. The CDR3 loop spans 15 amino acids. Germline V gene sequence: CDR1 SEHNR, CDR2 FQNEAQ (reference sequence). CDR3 sequence: CASSSSASLSNEQFF. The CDR3, as DNA: TGTGCCAGCAGCTCAAGCGCAAGCTTATCCAATGAGCAGTTCTTC.

The V and J genes are TRBV9 and TRBJ2-3; the match to TRBD2 covers 8 bases. Trimming removed 7 bases from V and 2 bases from J; junction bases left unmatched: 12. Per the germline V gene, CDR1 is SGDLS and CDR2 is YYNGEE. The CDR3 is 16 residues long. Here the CDR3 reads CASGVLSGGVTDTQYF. The CDR3 coding sequence is TGTGCCAGCGGGGTTTTGAGCGGGGGTGTCACAGATACGCAGTATTTT.

The chain couples TRBV10-2 to TRBJ2-2, with D uncertain. Deletions cut 3 bases from V and 7 bases from J, with 9 bases between. CDR1 is WSHSY, CDR2 SAAADI, per germline. The CDR3 extends over 13 amino acids. The chain's CDR3 is CASSELPNGELFF. The CDR3 DNA reads TGCGCCAGCAGTGAACTACCCAACGGGGAGCTGTTTTTT.

This chain joins TRBV28 and TRBJ1-6, with unresolved D. V dropped 3 bases and J dropped 10 bases, with 13 bases sitting between them. The CDR3 contains 14 residues. The germline gives CDR1 MDHEN, CDR2 SYDVKM. CDR3 amino acids: CASSFSLAVSPLHF. Written as DNA, the CDR3 is TGTGCCAGCAGTTTTAGCTTGGCGGTATCACCCCTCCACTTT.

J is TRBJ2-5 and V is TRBV2, with 8 bases aligning to TRBD2. In germline, CDR1 is SNHLY, CDR2 FYNNEI. CDR3 length: 15 residues. Trimming removed 2 bases from V and 9 bases from J; junction bases left unmatched: 11. The CDR3: CASSEKVLAGLSQYF. CDR3 nucleotide sequence: TGTGCCAGCAGTGAAAAAGTCCTAGCGGGCCTGTCCCAGTACTTC. Combining the CDR3 with reference TRBV2 and TRBJ2-5 gives the whole variable domain EPEVTQTPSHQVTQMGQEVILRCVPISNHLYFYWYRQILGQKVEFLVSFYNNEISEKSEIFDDQFSVERPDGSNFTLKIRSTKLEDSAMYFCASSEKVLAGLSQYFGPGTRLLVL.

The genes are TRBV28 and TRBJ2-3; D remains ambiguous. Trimming stripped 3 bases from V and 5 bases from J, with 6 bases between. The CDR3 sequence is 12 residues long. Germline assignment: CDR1 MDHEN and CDR2 SYDVKM. Written as DNA, the CDR3 is TGTGCCAGCAGTTTCGTGTTAGATACGCAGTATTTT. It codes for CASSFVLDTQYF.

This clone was detected once. The V gene is TRBV2, the J gene TRBJ2-7, with a possible D match to TRBD2 (5 bases). From germline, CDR1 is SNHLY and CDR2 FYNNEI. The V gene lost 5 bases and the J gene lost 3 bases, with 17 bases spanning the gap. The CDR3 is made up of 15 amino acids. The DNA for the CDR3 is TGTGCCAGCAGTTTATCCGAGGGATTCGGCTACGAGCAGTACTTC. Its protein is CASSLSEGFGYEQYF.

The chain uses TRBV5-5 and TRBJ2-3; TRBD2 might be the D (7 bases). CDR1 and CDR2 from the germline V gene are SGHKS and YYEKEE (reference sequence). V lost 1 base, J lost 5 bases, and 11 bases lay in between. The CDR3 sequence is 14 residues long. DNA for the CDR3: TGTGCCAGCAGCTTGCGGGGAGGGGGAGATACGCAGTATTTT. Translated, it gives CASSLRGGGDTQYF.

The gene calls are TRBV7-9 and TRBJ2-3; 9 bases agree with TRBD2. The length of the CDR3 is 19 residues. From germline, CDR1 is SEHNR and CDR2 FQNEAQ (reference sequence). J was trimmed by 5 bases and V by 5 bases; bases with no gene match: 20. The CDR3 DNA reads TGTGCCAGCAGCGGGTTGGATAAAAGGACTAGCGTAGATGGAGATACGCAGTATTTT. Protein: CASSGLDKRTSVDGDTQYF.